This passage covers 20 T cell receptor beta chains from one sample sequenced in a study of T cell repertoires in cytomegalovirus infection. TCRdb re-derived calls from the reads in MiXCR, one entry per CDR3 protein. The sample yields roughly 180,000 distinct CDR3 sequences, over 25% seen once. The specimen sequenced was PBMCs. The receptors here all came from a human donor in good health (CMV status not recorded). Some clones in this sample may be carry-over from other donors' samples.

The chain recombines TRBV20-1 with TRBJ2-2; D is tentatively TRBD1 or TRBD2 (5 bases each). V gave up 6 bases and J gave up 2 bases, with 19 bases separating them. In germline, CDR1 is DFQATT, CDR2 SNEGSKA (reference sequence). This CDR3 has 16 residues. As DNA, the CDR3 is TGCAGTGCCCCAAAACCGGGACGGACAAACACCGGGGAGCTGTTTTTT. Its translation is CSAPKPGRTNTGELFF.

The chain links TRBV2 to TRBJ1-1; 9 bases line up with TRBD1. CDR3 length equals 14 residues. The V gene end was trimmed by 6 bases and the J gene end by 5 bases; junction bases not matched to a gene: 7. CDR1 and CDR2 from the germline V gene are SNHLY and FYNNEI. Here the CDR3 DNA reads TGTGCCAGCAGGGGACAGGGAGAGGGGACTGAAGCTTTCTTT. It translates to CASRGQGEGTEAFF.

V is TRBV3-1 and J is TRBJ1-1; TRBD1 might be the D (6 bases). CDR1 and CDR2 (germline): LGHDT, YNNKEL (reference sequence). The CDR3 loop spans 12 amino acids. Trimming cost V 7 bases and J 10 bases, with 16 bases left between them. CDR3 region: CASNRAPGGAFF. The CDR3, as DNA: TGTGCCAGCAACAGGGCCCCGGGTGGAGCTTTCTTT.

The chain joins TRBV7-2 to TRBJ1-1; D may be TRBD1 (5 bases). Trimming removed 5 bases from V and 1 base from J, with 11 bases in between. This CDR3 contains 14 residues. The germline gives CDR1 SGHTA, CDR2 FQGNSA. CDR3 sequence: CASSLRVANTEAFF. DNA of the CDR3: TGTGCCAGCAGCCTCAGGGTTGCGAACACTGAAGCTTTCTTT.

This clonotype was counted between two and nine times. A junction end diverges from the germline sequence, so it may reflect a read error. The chain combines TRBV27 with TRBJ2-3, with D perhaps TRBD1 or TRBD2 (9 bases each). CDR3 length: 18 amino acids. In germline, CDR1 is MNHEY, CDR2 SMNVEV (reference sequence). Here the CDR3 reads CATSEGTGRTSGTDTQYF. CDR3 nucleotide sequence: TGTGCCACCAGTGAAGGGACAGGGCGGACTAGCGGCACAGATACGCAGTATTTT.

This clonotype was seen many times. The CDR3 DNA sequence: TGTGCCAGCACCAACCCACCCCAGCGGGGGGGCTCCTACGAGCAGTACTTC. Translation: CASTNPPQRGGSYEQYF. The chain employs TRBV6-2 or TRBV6-3 and TRBJ2-7; TRBD2 matches at 10 bases. The V segment lost 7 bases and the J segment 0 bases; nucleotides outside the gene matches: 12. Looked up from germline, CDR1 is MNHEY and CDR2 is SVGEGT. CDR3 length: 17 amino acids.

This clonotype was observed a few times. The CDR3: CASSFRRGAYGYTF. CDR3 nucleotides: TGTGCCAGCAGTTTCAGGAGGGGGGCTTATGGCTACACCTTC. The chain combines TRBV7-2 with TRBJ1-2, with D possibly TRBD1 on 6 matching bases. Trimming removed 6 bases at V and 5 bases at J, with 16 bases between. Germline V gene lookup returns CDR1 SGHTA and CDR2 FQGNSA. This CDR3 region has 14 residues.

The chain is built from TRBV2 and TRBJ1-3; 8 bases map to TRBD1. Per germline, CDR1 SNHLY and CDR2 FYNNEI. The CDR3 spans 14 residues. The V and J ends lost 6 bases and 3 bases, in that order; junction bases with no gene match: 4. DNA for the CDR3: TGTGCCAGCAGGGTACAGGGGGGTGGAAACACCATATATTTT. Protein product: CASRVQGGGNTIYF.

This clonotype was seen many times. V gene TRBV7-8 combines with J gene TRBJ2-2, with D possibly matching TRBD2 (6 bases). In germline, CDR1 is SGHVS, CDR2 FQNEAQ. The CDR3 is made up of 13 amino acids. The V end was cut by 5 bases, the J end by 7 bases, with 11 bases between. Here the CDR3 DNA reads TGTGCCAGCAGCCTGACTAGTAGCGGGGAGCTGTTTTTT. It yields the protein CASSLTSSGELFF.

This clonotype was detected ten times or more. The rearrangement links TRBV12-3 or TRBV12-4 to TRBJ1-5; 8 nucleotides match TRBD1. J was trimmed by 0 bases and V by 5 bases; bases with no gene match: 15. CDR3 length: 19 residues. The CDR3 loop reads CASSHLRGQEGYSNQPQHF. In DNA, the CDR3 is TGTGCCAGCAGTCACCTTAGGGGACAGGAGGGGTATAGCAATCAGCCCCAGCATTTT.

This clonotype appeared a few times. The chain carries TRBV20-1 and TRBJ1-6; D is possibly TRBD1 (6 bases). CDR3 size: 13 residues. Per the germline V gene, CDR1 is DFQATT and CDR2 is SNEGSKA (reference sequence). The V and J ends lost 1 base and 12 bases respectively, with 13 bases between them. CDR3 coding DNA: TGCAGTGCTAGAGGCCGGGGGCCCGTACCCCTCCACTTT. Encoded protein: CSARGRGPVPLHF.

In its sample, this clonotype was seen a few times. V gene TRBV19 combines with J gene TRBJ1-5, with D unclear. Germline V gene data show CDR1 as LNHDA and CDR2 as SQIVND (reference sequence). V lost 4 bases and J lost 2, with 9 bases in between. The CDR3 is made up of 14 amino acids. The CDR3 nucleotides are TGTGCCAGTAGTACCGGGGTAGGCAATCAGCCCCAGCATTTT. It translates to CASSTGVGNQPQHF. Using reference TRBV19 and TRBJ1-5 for the parts outside the CDR3, the full variable domain is DGGITQSPKYLFRKEGQNVTLSCEQNLNHDAMYWYRQDPGQGLRLIYYSQIVNDFQKGDIAEGYSVSREKKESFPLTVTSAQKNPTAFYLCASSTGVGNQPQHFGDGTRLSIL.

The V call is TRBV19, the J call TRBJ1-5; D might be TRBD1 (5 bases). The CDR3 is 19 amino acids. V was clipped by 4 bases and J by 5 bases, with 27 bases between them. The germline V gene encodes CDR1 LNHDA and CDR2 SQIVND (reference sequence). The chain's CDR3 is CASSTQGPGGTLVDQPQHF. In DNA form, the CDR3 reads TGTGCCAGTAGTACACAAGGACCCGGCGGGACCCTCGTTGATCAGCCCCAGCATTTT.

In regard to this clonotype: Because the CDR3 is missing its conserved closing phenylalanine or tryptophan, this is likely a read error. V usage is TRBV2 and J usage is TRBJ2-3, with 8 bases matching TRBD1. CDR3 size: 16 residues. Per the germline V gene, CDR1 is SNHLY and CDR2 is FYNNEI. With 1 base clipped from V and 2 bases from J, the junction kept 5 bases outside the gene matches. The CDR3 DNA follows: TGTGCCAGCAGTGAAGTCGGACAGGGCTACACAGATACGCAGTATTTG. This codes for CASSEVGQGYTDTQYL.

The chain links TRBV4-3 to TRBJ1-1, with D possibly being TRBD1 (6 bases). CDR1 and CDR2 (germline): LGHNA, YSLEER. V dropped 0 bases and J dropped 5 bases, with 13 bases sitting between them. The CDR3 has 15 amino acids. The CDR3 region is CASSQDLGGETEAFF. CDR3 DNA: TGCGCCAGCAGCCAAGATTTAGGGGGGGAGACTGAAGCTTTCTTT.

In this sample, this clonotype turned up many times. The rearrangement links TRBV15 to TRBJ1-6; D possibly corresponds to TRBD1 (5 bases). V dropped 5 bases and J dropped 7 bases, with 18 bases sitting between them. The CDR3 extends over 16 amino acids. CDR1 LNHNV and CDR2 YYDKDF come from the germline V gene (reference sequence). The CDR3 DNA sequence: TGTGCCACCAGCGGGGGTTTAGGAAGGTCGAATTCACCCCTCCACTTT. Protein product: CATSGGLGRSNSPLHF.

This clonotype was seen more than once but under ten times. The J gene is TRBJ1-1, the V gene TRBV12-3 or TRBV12-4; 9 positions match TRBD1. Losses at the gene ends were 0 bases for V and 1 base for J; bases not matched to a gene: 9. This CDR3 has 18 amino acids. CDR3 DNA sequence: TGTGCCAGCAGTTTAGCCTCCGGGACAGGGAGGGGGAACACTGAAGCTTTCTTT. This encodes CASSLASGTGRGNTEAFF.

The V and J genes are TRBV10-3 and TRBJ2-7; possible D gene TRBD2, 6 bases. Germline V gene data show CDR1 as ENHRY and CDR2 as SYGVKD. The ends were cut back, 2 bases at V and 3 bases at J, with 8 bases in the middle. This CDR3 has 13 residues. CDR3 sequence: CAISENGGYEQYF. CDR3 coding DNA: TGTGCCATCAGTGAGAACGGGGGCTACGAGCAGTACTTC.

This clonotype was seen only a few times. The rearrangement links TRBV23-1 to TRBJ2-1; 9 positions agree with TRBD1. TRBV23-1 is classed as an ORF, of uncertain function. Losses at the gene ends were 7 bases for V and 15 bases for J; bases not matched to a gene: 7. CDR3 length: 11 amino acids. CDR3 loop: CASTPGQGPFF. The CDR3 DNA reads as TGCGCCAGCACCCCGGGACAGGGCCCGTTCTTC.

This clonotype was counted only a few times. The chain joins TRBV4-1 to TRBJ2-1; TRBD1 might be the D (6 bases). CDR3 size: 14 residues. Trimming removed 0 bases from V and 5 bases from J, with 8 bases in between. The V gene's germline CDR1 is MGHRA and CDR2 YSYEKL. The CDR3 loop reads CASSQEPGDNEQFF. CDR3 nucleotide sequence: TGCGCCAGCAGCCAAGAGCCAGGGGACAATGAGCAGTTCTTC.